This TCR beta chain derives from a study of blood T cell repertoires in COVID-19. Trimming took 1 base from V and 3 from J; bases not matched to a gene: 3. Looked up from germline, CDR1 is SGHAT and CDR2 is FQNNGV. This CDR3 region has 15 residues. Authors' methods: Estimation of nucleated cell counts relied on the amplification of reference gene primers. Sequenced by immunoSEQ multiplex PCR; TCRdb stores in-frame clones only, minus some. D and trimming come from the DNA, and the V and J calls and clone size come from that table. The table lists about 60,000 clones, about 91% of them singletons, with approximately 7.9% in the top ten.

This sequence joins TRBV11-2 and TRBJ2-1; 7 positions match TRBD2. This receptor was identified in a human donor in a cohort sampled during active COVID-19. Sequenced: peripheral blood. The DNA for the CDR3 is TGTGCCAGCAGCTTAGTTGGCGGGGGCTACAATGAGCAGTTCTTC. It encodes CASSLVGGGYNEQFF.